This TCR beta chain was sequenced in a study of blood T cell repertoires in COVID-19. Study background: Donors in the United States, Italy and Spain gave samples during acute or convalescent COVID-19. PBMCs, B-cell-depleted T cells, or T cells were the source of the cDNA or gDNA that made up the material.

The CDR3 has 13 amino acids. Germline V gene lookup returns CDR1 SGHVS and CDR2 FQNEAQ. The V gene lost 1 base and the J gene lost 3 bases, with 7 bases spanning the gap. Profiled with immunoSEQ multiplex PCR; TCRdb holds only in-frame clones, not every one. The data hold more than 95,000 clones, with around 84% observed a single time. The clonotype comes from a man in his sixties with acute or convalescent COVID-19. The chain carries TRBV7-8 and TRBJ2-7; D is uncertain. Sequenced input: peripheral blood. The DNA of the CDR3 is TGTGCCAGCAGCTTAGGGTCCGGCTACGAGCAGTACGTC. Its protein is CASSLGSGYEQYV.